This TCR beta chain was obtained from a study of cytomegalovirus exposure and HLA in healthy donors. Study-wide points: It was only CMV serostatus that was available as immune exposure information.

Trimming stripped 3 bases from V and 5 bases from J, with 11 bases between. Germline CDR1 MNHEY, CDR2 SMNVEV (reference sequence). The CDR3 extends over 13 amino acids. Points on this clone: Its target is unknown.

The PCR contained 60 Vbeta and 13 Jbeta primers. Libraries were prepared by immunoSEQ multiplex PCR; TCRdb keeps only in-frame clonotypes and omits some of them. The repertoire has some 91,000 clones, around 76% of them found once; the top ten carry roughly 6.9%. Sequencing was performed on PBMCs. The sequence came from a man between 35 and 55 years old in good health and CMV-seropositive. This chain uses TRBV27 with TRBJ2-7; TRBD2 might be the D (5 bases). The DNA for the CDR3 is TGTGCCAGCAGTTTGCTAGGAGGTGACGAGCAGTACTTC. Translating gives CASSLLGGDEQYF.